Presented here are 2 T cell receptor beta chains from one specimen sequenced in a study of blood T cell repertoires in COVID-19. Assay used: immunoSEQ multiplex PCR; TCRdb lists only in-frame clones, some missing. The table shows 120,000 to 150,000 clones, with 79% occurring only once. The material sequenced was peripheral blood. These receptors all stem from a man in his sixties with acute or convalescent COVID-19.

V is TRBV7-9 and J is TRBJ2-5, with D uncertain. V was trimmed by 8 bases and J by 5 bases, leaving 15 bases between them. The germline V gene has CDR1 SEHNR and CDR2 FQNEAQ (reference sequence). The CDR3 runs to 13 residues. Here the CDR3 DNA reads TGTGCCAGCCTTCACCCCCTCGAGGAGACCCAGTACTTC. Its translation is CASLHPLEETQYF.

This sequence joins TRBV9 and TRBJ2-7, with 8 nucleotides matching TRBD1. Germline-derived CDR1 and CDR2 are SGDLS and YYNGEE. The CDR3 length is 16 residues. J was trimmed by 5 bases and V by 4 bases; bases with no gene match: 14. The chain's CDR3 is CASSSREDRAPHEQYF. The CDR3 DNA sequence: TGTGCCAGCAGCTCGAGGGAGGACAGGGCCCCCCACGAGCAGTACTTC. The whole variable domain, filled in from reference TRBV9 and TRBJ2-7, reads DSGVTQTPKHLITATGQRVTLRCSPRSGDLSVYWYQQSLDQGLQFLIQYYNGEERAKGNILERFSAQQFPDLHSELNLSSLELGDSALYFCASSSREDRAPHEQYFGPGTRLTVT.